Shown below are 30 T cell receptor beta chains from a single sample sequenced in a study of cytomegalovirus exposure and HLA in healthy donors (dated by TCRdb to 2017 to 2019). Libraries were made using the immunoSEQ multiplex PCR assay. For the multiplex PCR, a mixture combining 60 forward primers for TCR Vbeta segments and 13 reverse primers for TCR Jbeta segments was used. The table was pulled from immuneACCESS by TCRdb, which kept in-frame rearrangements only. Such tables lose some clones; where checked, under half of the loss comes from unresolved V genes, and the rest has no known cause. Recorded for this sample are 65,000 to 85,000 clones; around 80% of them occurred a single time. About 12% of the sample is held by the ten biggest clonotypes. The sequenced sample consisted of PBMCs. The origin of the receptors is a male donor in good health and CMV-seropositive.

This clone turned up a few times. The CDR3 here is CASSHRVPMEEQYF. CDR3 nucleotide sequence: TGTGCCAGCTCACACAGGGTTCCCATGGAGGAGCAGTACTTC. The V gene is TRBV18, the J gene TRBJ2-7; D possibly corresponds to TRBD1 (6 bases). The CDR3 is 14 amino acids. The V gene lost 4 bases and the J gene lost 7 bases, with 17 bases spanning the gap. Germline V gene lookup returns CDR1 KGHSH and CDR2 LQKENI.

The chain couples TRBV29-1 to TRBJ2-5; D is unresolved. The ends were cut back, 3 bases at V and 3 bases at J, with 8 bases in the middle. This CDR3 region has 12 residues. Per the germline V gene, CDR1 is SQVTM and CDR2 is ANQGSEA. CDR3 sequence reads: CSVEGTEETQYF. CDR3 bases: TGCAGCGTTGAGGGCACCGAAGAGACCCAGTACTTC. Looking up the rest from reference TRBV29-1 and TRBJ2-5 gives the full variable domain: SAVISQKPSRDICQRGTSLTIQCQVDSQVTMMFWYRQQPGQSLTLIATANQGSEATYESGFVIDKFPISRPNLTFSTLTVSNMSPEDSSIYLCSVEGTEETQYFGPGTRLLVL.

CDR3 DNA sequence: TGTGCCAGCAGCCAGCGACAGGTGCGGCAAGAGACCCAGTACTTC. Residues: CASSQRQVRQETQYF. The chain recombines TRBV14 with TRBJ2-5, with a tentative D call TRBD1 (6 bases). The CDR3 loop spans 15 amino acids. Deletions cut 3 bases from V and 2 bases from J, with 13 bases between. Germline V gives CDR1 SGHDN, CDR2 FVKESK.

This clone has a single count. This chain uses TRBV9 with TRBJ2-5, with a possible D match to TRBD1 (5 bases). The CDR3 is 15 residues long. Germline-derived CDR1 and CDR2 are SGDLS and YYNGEE. Trimming stripped 0 bases from V and 5 bases from J, with 14 bases between. Here the CDR3 reads CASSVVVGVGETQYF. The CDR3 DNA follows: TGTGCCAGCAGCGTAGTCGTAGGGGTGGGGGAGACCCAGTACTTC.

V usage is TRBV30 and J usage is TRBJ2-7, with D uncertain. V was cut by 5 bases and J by 1 base, with 6 bases left in between. This CDR3 contains 11 residues. CDR1 is GTSNPN and CDR2 is SVGIG in the germline V gene (reference sequence). For the CDR3, the DNA is TGTGCCTGGGGCAGGTCCTACGAGCAGTACTTC. Translation gives CAWGRSYEQYF.

The rearrangement uses TRBV27 and TRBJ2-2; perhaps TRBD2 as D (6 bases). Between the trimmed V and J ends, which lost 5 bases and 5 bases, there was a span of 18 bases. Germline CDR1 reads MNHEY; CDR2 reads SMNVEV (reference sequence). The CDR3 has 16 residues. CDR3 loop: CASSPVRGGRTGELFF. The DNA of the CDR3 is TGTGCCAGCAGTCCTGTCCGAGGAGGGCGGACCGGGGAGCTGTTTTTT.

Worth noting for this clone: No conserved phenylalanine or tryptophan is present at the end of the CDR3, so a read error is the likely explanation. No DNA is shown, since the ends of the CDR3 on it are uncertain; the CDR3 is the one TCRdb lists. This rearrangement joins TRBV6-4 to TRBJ1-2; the D call TRBD1 from the table was never checked on the DNA. The germline gives CDR1 MRHNA, CDR2 SNTAGT. The CDR3 sequence runs 11 residues, both termini included. This CDR3 reads CASSDGTGISY.

The rearrangement uses TRBV5-5 and TRBJ2-2, with 9 bases identical to TRBD1. Unmatched junction bases numbered 6, after V lost 9 bases and J lost 3 bases. The germline gives CDR1 SGHKS, CDR2 YYEKEE (reference sequence). The CDR3 has 14 amino acids. As DNA, the CDR3 is TGTGCCACGAGGACAGGGGCGGACACCGGGGAGCTGTTTTTT. Amino acid sequence: CATRTGADTGELFF.

The chain joins TRBV2 to TRBJ2-3, with D possibly being TRBD2 (6 bases). V lost 8 bases and J 7 bases, leaving 10 bases between the germline ends. The CDR3 runs 11 residues. CDR1 and CDR2 from the germline V gene are SNHLY and FYNNEI. CDR3 loop: CASGGLNTQYF. The CDR3 bases are TGTGCCAGCGGAGGGCTCAATACGCAGTATTTT.

V gene TRBV5-1 combines with J gene TRBJ2-3, with 11 bases that match TRBD2. V gave up 3 bases and J gave up 6 bases; unmatched junction bases: 6. Germline CDR1 and CDR2: SGHRS and YFSETQ. The CDR3 consists of 15 residues. CDR3 coding DNA: TGCGCCAGCAGCTCTAGCGGGAGGCCAGGTGATACGCAGTATTTT. Its protein is CASSSSGRPGDTQYF.

The chain links TRBV7-2 to TRBJ1-6, with no clear D. The germline V gene has CDR1 SGHTA and CDR2 FQGNSA. There are 11 residues in the CDR3. Trimming removed 6 bases at V and 7 bases at J, with 4 bases between. CDR3 in DNA: TGTGCCAGCAGGCTAAATTCACCCCTCCACTTT. Translation gives CASRLNSPLHF.

This chain connects TRBV6-1 to TRBJ1-3; D may be TRBD1 (6 bases). The CDR3 is made up of 13 amino acids. The V end was cut by 10 bases, the J end by 10 bases, with 20 bases between. Germline assignment: CDR1 MNHNS and CDR2 SASEGT. This chain's CDR3 is CATWGTLTRTIYF. The CDR3 DNA reads as TGTGCCACTTGGGGGACACTCACTCGGACCATATATTTT.

The chain combines TRBV4-1 with TRBJ2-7; possibly TRBD1 for D (6 bases). V gave up 4 bases and J gave up 3 bases, with 19 bases separating them. The V gene's germline CDR1 is MGHRA and CDR2 YSYEKL. This CDR3 region has 16 residues. In DNA form, the CDR3 reads TGCGCCAGCAGCCGAGACCCCGGGACATTAAGCTACGAGCAGTACTTC. This encodes CASSRDPGTLSYEQYF.

This chain links TRBV18 with TRBJ1-1; TRBD1 is a possible D gene (5 bases). Trimming removed 0 bases from V and 5 bases from J, with 13 bases in between. The CDR3 is 15 residues long. Per germline, CDR1 KGHSH and CDR2 LQKENI. CDR3 sequence (DNA): TGTGCCAGCTCACCACCAGGCAGGGCTGTAACTGAAGCTTTCTTT. Its translation: CASSPPGRAVTEAFF.

The chain joins TRBV28 to TRBJ1-1; D might be TRBD1 (6 bases). Germline V gene data show CDR1 as MDHEN and CDR2 as SYDVKM. V was trimmed by 8 bases and J by 5 bases, leaving 15 bases between them. This CDR3 contains 13 residues. DNA of the CDR3: TGTGCCAGCGGGGAACAGGGTTCAACTGAAGCTTTCTTT. It encodes CASGEQGSTEAFF. Variable domain in full (rest from reference TRBV28 and TRBJ1-1): DVKVTQSSRYLVKRTGEKVFLECVQDMDHENMFWYRQDPGLGLRLIYFSYDVKMKEKGDIPEGYSVSREKKERFSLILESASTNQTSMYLCASGEQGSTEAFFGQGTRLTVV.

The genes are TRBV11-2 and TRBJ1-4, with 11 bases matching TRBD1. V lost 4 bases to trimming and J lost 8 bases; unmatched junction nucleotides: 3. Per germline, CDR1 SGHAT and CDR2 FQNNGV. This CDR3 is built from 14 residues. CDR3 DNA sequence: TGTGCCAGCAGCTGGACAGGGGGCAACGAAAAACTGTTTTTT. It is translated as CASSWTGGNEKLFF. The full variable domain, its missing parts supplied by reference TRBV11-2 and TRBJ1-4, is EAGVAQSPRYKIIEKRQSVAFWCNPISGHATLYWYQQILGQGPKLLIQFQNNGVVDDSQLPKDRFSAERLKGVDSTLKIQPAKLEDSAVYLCASSWTGGNEKLFFGSGTQLSVL.

This clone has a handful of counts. V usage is TRBV7-8 and J usage is TRBJ2-1; D is perhaps TRBD1 (5 bases). The CDR3 sequence is 15 residues long. V lost 5 bases to trimming and J lost 2 bases, with 13 bases between them. The germline V gene encodes CDR1 SGHVS and CDR2 FQNEAQ. The CDR3, as DNA: TGTGCCAGCAGCGCCGGACAAGGACCCTACAATGAGCAGTTCTTC. It translates to CASSAGQGPYNEQFF.

V is TRBV4-1 and J is TRBJ2-7; 9 nucleotides align to TRBD2. Germline-derived CDR1 and CDR2 are MGHRA and YSYEKL. V dropped 2 bases and J dropped 0; count of bases not matched to a gene: 5. This CDR3 comprises 16 residues. CDR3 coding DNA: TGCGCCAGCAGCCAACTAGCGGGACCGACCTCCTACGAGCAGTACTTC. As protein: CASSQLAGPTSYEQYF.

The V and J genes are TRBV19 and TRBJ1-1; D is ambiguous. Germline assignment: CDR1 LNHDA and CDR2 SQIVND (reference sequence). This CDR3 contains 16 residues. The ends were cut back, 4 bases at V and 1 base at J, with 16 bases in the middle. DNA for the CDR3: TGTGCCAGTAGTACCCCCGAACTTCTCCAGAACACTGAAGCTTTCTTT. Translating it yields CASSTPELLQNTEAFF.

This chain joins TRBV12-5 and TRBJ2-3; 10 bases line up with TRBD2. The V gene end was trimmed by 6 bases and the J gene end by 1 base; junction bases not matched to a gene: 1. Germline-derived CDR1 and CDR2 are LGHNT and FRNRAP. CDR3 length: 14 residues. The chain's CDR3 is CASGTSGGTDTQYF. In nucleotides, the CDR3 is TGTGCTAGTGGCACTAGCGGGGGCACAGATACGCAGTATTTT.

V usage is TRBV5-1 and J usage is TRBJ1-3; 9 nucleotides line up with TRBD1. Germline assignment: CDR1 SGHRS and CDR2 YFSETQ. The ends lost 0 bases at V and 3 bases at J; junction bases unmatched: 13. The CDR3 is made up of 19 amino acids. The CDR3 reads CASSLGTGGSLTSGNTIYF. The DNA of the CDR3 is TGCGCCAGCAGCTTGGGCACAGGGGGCTCTTTAACTAGTGGAAACACCATATATTTT.

The CDR3 is CASSPSGGKNIQYF. CDR3 DNA sequence: TGTGCCAGCTCACCGTCAGGGGGCAAAAACATTCAGTACTTC. The V and J genes are TRBV18 and TRBJ2-4, with 7 bases matching TRBD1. The CDR3 loop spans 14 amino acids. Germline trimming cut 3 bases from V and 3 bases from J; bases unmatched to any gene: 2. Per the germline V gene, CDR1 is KGHSH and CDR2 is LQKENI.

The rearrangement uses TRBV29-1 and TRBJ2-3, with 11 bases identical to TRBD2. The length of the CDR3 is 15 residues. The V and J ends lost 1 base and 3 bases, in that order; junction bases with no gene match: 3. The germline gives CDR1 SQVTM, CDR2 ANQGSEA. CDR3 DNA sequence: TGCAGCGTTGAAGTGGGACTAGCGGTAACAGATACGCAGTATTTT. It specifies CSVEVGLAVTDTQYF.

This clone was counted only a few times. This rearrangement joins TRBV5-1 to TRBJ1-2; D is uncertain. V was trimmed by 5 bases and J by 5 bases, leaving 16 bases between them. Germline values: CDR1 SGHRS, CDR2 YFSETQ. CDR3 length: 14 residues. CDR3 in DNA: TGCGCCAGCAGACCCGAGTTTTCGGTATATGGCTACACCTTC. Translating gives CASRPEFSVYGYTF.

The V call is TRBV12-5, the J call TRBJ2-3; D is unclear. This CDR3 comprises 12 residues. Germline V CDR1 and CDR2: LGHNT, FRNRAP. The V and J ends lost 5 bases and 7 bases respectively, with 10 bases between them. CDR3 nucleotide sequence: TGTGCTAGTGGTCCCGAACTACATACGCAGTATTTT. This codes for CASGPELHTQYF.

This chain uses TRBV28 with TRBJ2-7, with TRBD2 as a possible D gene (5 bases). Trimming cost V 3 bases and J 3 bases, with 9 bases left between them. From germline, CDR1 is MDHEN and CDR2 SYDVKM. This CDR3 has 13 residues. This CDR3 reads CASSLPGFYEQYF. The CDR3 DNA follows: TGTGCCAGCAGTTTGCCGGGGTTCTACGAGCAGTACTTC.

The chain employs TRBV4-3 and TRBJ2-3, with D possibly TRBD1 on 6 matching bases. The CDR3 consists of 16 residues. The V gene's germline CDR1 is LGHNA and CDR2 YSLEER. Trimming stripped 1 base from V and 4 bases from J, with 15 bases between. The chain's CDR3 is CASSQAFGGGADTQYF. CDR3 coding DNA: TGCGCCAGCAGCCAAGCGTTTGGGGGCGGAGCAGATACGCAGTATTTT.

The CDR3 bases are TGCAGCGGGAGGACGGAGGGAAATGAGCAGTTCTTC. It translates to CSGRTEGNEQFF. The chain links TRBV29-1 to TRBJ2-1, with a tentative D call TRBD2 (6 bases). The CDR3 covers 12 residues. Germline V gene data show CDR1 as SQVTM and CDR2 as ANQGSEA. V lost 7 bases and J 7 bases, leaving 14 bases between the germline ends.

This chain connects TRBV5-6 to TRBJ2-4; D remains ambiguous. CDR1 is SGHDT, CDR2 YYEEEE, per germline. V was trimmed by 4 bases and J by 1 base, leaving 9 bases between them. This CDR3 has 14 residues. This CDR3 reads CASSVTAAKNIQYF. CDR3 nucleotides: TGTGCCAGCAGCGTCACCGCGGCCAAAAACATTCAGTACTTC.

This chain connects TRBV2 to TRBJ2-1; 13 bases map to TRBD2. The J segment lost 9 bases and the V segment lost 4 bases, leaving 12 bases of the junction unmatched. The CDR3 contains 17 residues. Looked up from germline, CDR1 is SNHLY and CDR2 is FYNNEI. CDR3 DNA: TGTGCCAGCAGTGTACCCCTACTAGCGGGGGGGGAGGCTGAGCAGTTCTTC. This encodes CASSVPLLAGGEAEQFF.